This is a list of T cell receptor beta chains from one sample in a study of CXCR3-negative and CXCR3-positive naive CD8 T cells. TCRdb re-called the 5' RACE reads and catalogs CDR3 proteins one per entry, DNA excluded. Its table records around 140,000 distinct CDR3 sequences. Input material: naive CXCR3+ CD8+ T cells from blood. The origin of the receptors is a human donor in good health. Some clones in this sample may be carry-over from other donors' samples. Each CDR3 is given with its conserved first and last residue.

>TRBV7-9|TRBJ2-7
CASSSGTGGVYEQYF
>TRBV6-5|TRBJ2-6
CATTSAGGANVLTF
>TRBV29-1|TRBJ2-7
CSVWTSGSYEQYF
>TRBV28|TRBJ2-5
CASTEHGTVQETQYF
>TRBV25-1|TRBJ1-4
CASSEWLGTGDEKLFF
>TRBV5-1|TRBJ2-7
CASSSSGGEYEQYF
>TRBV6-6|TRBJ2-1
CASSYFPRGLYNEQFF
>TRBV29-1|TRBJ2-7
CSVVTGPISYEQYF
>TRBV12-3/TRBV12-4|TRBJ1-2
CASRSFDRAYGYTF
>TRBV7-9|TRBJ2-7
CASSLEARSYEQYF
>TRBV5-5|TRBJ2-7
CASSQGEYEQYF
>TRBV7-8|TRBJ2-2
CASSSLDPGVGELFF
>TRBV19|TRBJ1-1
CASSMEGAAFF
>TRBV29-1|TRBJ1-5
CSVEGQGEPQHF
>TRBV7-9|TRBJ2-2
CASSSRDRGYTGELFF
>TRBV4-3|TRBJ2-5
CASSQGTEPQETQYF
>TRBV12-3/TRBV12-4|TRBJ1-5
CASSPRQINQPQHF